This note documents a single T cell receptor (beta chain) sequence. This sample was included in a study of blood T cell repertoires in COVID-19. Recruits, aged roughly 18 to 89 years, lived in 20 to 30 US areas. Clinical history as reported by participants underpinned cohort assignment. Some clones are missing from TCRdb's copy, which holds only in-frame ones; the method was immunoSEQ multiplex PCR. The data show around 500,000 clones, less than 90% seen once. Sample: PBMCs or T cells enriched from blood (not recorded which). The receptor comes from a woman aged 55-70 years who had recovered from COVID-19.

The CDR3 loop is CASRTDRSTDTQYF. Written as DNA, the CDR3 is TGTGCCAGCAGAACTGACAGGTCCACAGATACGCAGTATTTT. The V gene is TRBV7-2, the J gene TRBJ2-3, with D tentatively TRBD1 (6 bases). Germline CDR1 and CDR2: SGHTA and FQGNSA. The CDR3 extends over 14 amino acids. The V gene lost 6 bases and the J gene lost 2 bases, with 12 bases spanning the gap.